Described below is a single TCR beta chain sequence and its context. The data derive from a study of cytomegalovirus exposure and HLA in healthy donors. This CDR3 comprises 13 residues. Germline CDR1 is SQVTM and CDR2 is ANQGSEA. The J segment lost 5 bases and the V segment lost 7 bases, leaving 6 bases of the junction unmatched. The primer mix had 60 Vbeta and 13 Jbeta primers. Assay used: immunoSEQ multiplex PCR; TCRdb lists only in-frame clones, some missing. The table has some 70,000 clones, roughly four fifths seen once; the top ten hold 6.5%. The chain has TRBV29-1 and TRBJ2-3, with 10 bases fitting TRBD1. Sequencing was carried out using PBMCs. This sequence was found in a human donor in good health. This CDR3 reads CSGDRGQGDTQYF. In nucleotides, the CDR3 is TGCAGCGGCGACAGGGGGCAAGGAGATACGCAGTATTTT.